This TCR beta chain stems from a study of identical twins. General study results and limits: Findings depended on cross-sectional statistics rather than tracking the same donors.

With no exceptions, donors were healthy Caucasians. In germline, CDR1 is LNHNV, CDR2 YYDKDF (reference sequence). This CDR3 has 13 amino acids. Trimming pared 10 bases from V and 6 bases from J, leaving 16 bases between. This clonotype came up a few times. The antigen remains unidentified. TCRdb re-analysed the 5' RACE reads in MiXCR, keeping a single row per CDR3 protein. The sample shows some 210,000 distinct CDR3 sequences, around 15% of them seen only once. In addition, the sample was reused for a study of T cells expressing NK-cell markers. As that report states: Several experiments employed an anti-gamma-delta TCR antibody to confine sorting to alpha-beta TCR T cells.

The sequencing input was CD8+ T cells sorted from blood. This TCR was sampled from a woman in her late teens or twenties in good health. This sequence joins TRBV15 and TRBJ2-1, with TRBD1 as a possible D gene (6 bases). CDR3 in DNA: TGTGCCATCAGGGGCTCCCTCGGCAATGAGCAGTTCTTC. Protein: CAIRGSLGNEQFF.